This T cell receptor (beta chain) derives from a study of cytomegalovirus exposure and HLA in healthy donors. Study-wide results and caveats: In a later analysis, the majority of CMV-associated beta chains seemingly showed HLA restriction. Near-uniform donor sequencing depth was presumed by presence/absence analyses. With DRB1 most and HLA-C fewest, TCR association rates differed between HLA loci in a later analysis. TCR beta chains associated with HLA were, in a later analysis, more clonally expanded than equally common others.

On this clone itself: Its antigen remains unknown.

PCR involved 60 Vbeta and 13 Jbeta primers. Clones were read by immunoSEQ multiplex PCR, and TCRdb kept only the in-frame ones, dropping some. The sample gives 150,000 to 200,000 clones, around three quarters of which show up once; 3% to 3.5% is in the top ten. The germline gives CDR1 PRHDT, CDR2 FYEKMQ (reference sequence). This CDR3 region has 15 residues. Trimming took 4 bases from V and 3 from J; bases not matched to a gene: 6. The sequencing sample was made of PBMCs. The origin of this receptor is a male donor in good health and CMV-seronegative. The chain joins TRBV13 to TRBJ2-3, with 8 bases fitting TRBD2. In DNA, the CDR3 is TGTGCCAGCAGCTCGGGACTAGAGGGGACAGATACGCAGTATTTT. Protein sequence: CASSSGLEGTDTQYF.